This note documents a single TCR beta chain sequence. Its antigen target is currently unknown. Per-base quality was not reported, and no clone a single base away is much larger than it. TCRbeta CDR3 regions were amplified from genomic DNA using the immunoSEQ Assay, a bias-controlled multiplex PCR. As for the authors' bioinformatics: The number of nucleated cells in each sample was estimated from the amplification of reference gene primers within the assay. Sequence reads were collapsed and filtered to measure the absolute abundance of every unique TCRbeta CDR3 rearrangement. For each sample, productive Simpson clonality was calculated by taking the square root of Simpson's diversity index across productive rearrangements. What TCRdb holds here is the immuneACCESS table cut down to in-frame rearrangements. Part of the clones is not present; checked against another copy, under half of the missing clones reflect an unresolved V gene, and the others are unexplained. Clonal size and the V and J genes are those of that table, whereas D and trimming came from the DNA. The sample table contains 400,000 to 450,000 clones; only one count was recorded for about 91% of them. The ten largest clonotypes hold 1.5% to 1.9% of the sample.

The data belong to a study of blood T cell repertoires in COVID-19 (dated by TCRdb to the early 2020s). Broadly, across the study: The collaborator samples originated in the United States, Italy and Spain and spanned the acute and convalescent phases of COVID-19. The repertoires were released in a freely available public database meant as a resource for research on the immune response to SARS-CoV-2. Where available, HLA class I and class II types were obtained from metadata supplied by the sample provider rather than from assay-based typing. The samples were drawn from the first 160 participants of the ongoing ImmuneRACE study and from over a thousand subjects provided by 6 global collaborators. Sample metadata almost always included a de-identified subject ID, COVID-19 status, age in years and sex. The material from the prospective study consisted of cDNA or gDNA derived from T cells, B-cell-depleted T cells, or PBMCs. Subjects who had been exposed to COVID-19, were actively infected with it, or had recovered from it provided the deeply sampled blood TCRbeta repertoires that made up the dataset. Results the study describes overall, beyond this receptor: The quantity of clinical and demographic metadata differed by source and by participant and was supplied without curation.

One collaborating source in Seattle enrolled patients while the patients were actively infected and followed the patients over time throughout the course of disease. Collaborating institutions collected whole blood in K2EDTA tubes following their own protocols. For TCRbeta analysis, collaborator samples were shipped as frozen whole blood, as isolated PBMCs, or as DNA extracted from either sample type. The TCR originated in a middle-aged woman with COVID-19, enrolled during active disease. The sequenced material came from peripheral blood.

Here the CDR3 is given as CASSFQIDRVSYYEQYF. The nucleotide sequence reads TGCGCCAGCAGCTTTCAAATCGACAGGGTGAGTTACTACGAGCAGTACTTC. The rearranged segments are TRBV5-1 and TRBJ2-7, with 7 bases aligning to TRBD1. V ends up 2 bases short and J 3 bases short, with an unmatched junction base count of 14. Per the germline V gene, SGHRS is the CDR1 and YFSETQ is the CDR2. Inclusive of the bounding cysteine and phenylalanine, the CDR3 is 17 residues long. Only CDR3 DNA is held: 51 bases, read in frame from base 1.